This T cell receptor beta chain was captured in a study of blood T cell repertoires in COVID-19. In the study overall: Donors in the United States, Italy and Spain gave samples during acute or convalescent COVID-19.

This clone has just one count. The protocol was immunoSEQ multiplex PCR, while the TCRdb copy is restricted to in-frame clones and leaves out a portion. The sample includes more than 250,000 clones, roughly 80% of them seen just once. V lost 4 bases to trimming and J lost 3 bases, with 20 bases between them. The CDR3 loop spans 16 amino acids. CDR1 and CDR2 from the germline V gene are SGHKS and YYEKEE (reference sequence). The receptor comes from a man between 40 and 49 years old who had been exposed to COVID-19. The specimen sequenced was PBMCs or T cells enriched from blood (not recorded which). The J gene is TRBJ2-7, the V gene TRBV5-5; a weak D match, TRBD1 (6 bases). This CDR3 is CASSLLRDIGGYEQYF. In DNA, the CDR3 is TGTGCCAGCAGCCTACTCCGGGACATAGGAGGCTACGAGCAGTACTTC.